What follows are 31 T cell receptor beta chains derived from one specimen sequenced in a study of T cell clones after liver transplantation. Sequencing was performed with immunoSEQ multiplex PCR; in TCRdb, only in-frame clones are kept and a portion is missing. Among 20,000 to 25,000 clones listed, 78% were seen once. Source: CD8+ T cells from blood, taken less than 70 months after liver transplant. Source of these receptors: a human patient who received a liver transplant. Some T cells may have come from the graft donor.

The chain uses TRBV10-3 and TRBJ1-3; a weak D match, TRBD1 (6 bases). The V and J ends lost 3 bases and 4 bases respectively, with 10 bases between them. Germline loops: CDR1 ENHRY, CDR2 SYGVKD. This CDR3 spans 14 amino acids. The CDR3 nucleotides read TGTGCCATCAGTGATGGGACACTGGGAAACACCATATATTTT. It is translated as CAISDGTLGNTIYF.

The chain carries TRBV4-2 and TRBJ1-2; D perhaps matches TRBD1 (5 bases). The CDR3 extends over 15 amino acids. V shed 0 bases and J shed 4 bases, with 12 bases lying between them. Germline V gene lookup returns CDR1 LGHNA and CDR2 YNFKEQ. CDR3 sequence (DNA): TGTGCCAGCAGCCAAGAACGGGGGGAGGGCTATGGCTACACCTTC. The encoded protein is CASSQERGEGYGYTF.

This chain joins TRBV5-4 and TRBJ2-7; 15 bases line up with TRBD2. The CDR3 has 18 amino acids. Per the germline V gene, CDR1 is SGHNT and CDR2 is YYREEE (reference sequence). Germline trimming cut 4 bases from V and 7 bases from J; bases unmatched to any gene: 15. The CDR3 nucleotides read TGTGCCAGCAGCAGGGAGGAGTCCGGGACTAGCGGGGGGCGGGAGCAGTACTTC. Amino acids: CASSREESGTSGGREQYF.

V and J are TRBV6-5 and TRBJ1-1, with D maybe TRBD1 (6 bases). V was trimmed by 2 bases and J by 4 bases, leaving 14 bases between them. This CDR3 has 15 residues. Germline CDR1 MNHEY, CDR2 SVGAGI. CDR3 nucleotide sequence: TGTGCCAGCAGTTACAATTCGGGGGGCGGCACTGAAGCTTTCTTT. Residues: CASSYNSGGGTEAFF.

The rearrangement uses TRBV6-6 and TRBJ1-2, with D tentatively TRBD1 (5 bases). There are 16 residues in the CDR3. Per the germline V gene, CDR1 is MNHNY and CDR2 is SVGAGI (reference sequence). Trimming shortened V by 2 bases and J by 4 bases, and 17 bases separated the two germline ends. CDR3 in DNA: TGTGCCAGCAGTTACGATCAGGGTGCGGGCCCCTATGGCTACACCTTC. Its protein is CASSYDQGAGPYGYTF.

The gene calls are TRBV27 and TRBJ1-1; possible D gene TRBD1, 5 bases. The germline gives CDR1 MNHEY, CDR2 SMNVEV (reference sequence). Trimming pared 1 base from V and 6 bases from J, leaving 18 bases between. There are 16 residues in the CDR3. Here the CDR3 reads CASSLYGGGRSAEAFF. The CDR3 nucleotides read TGTGCCAGCAGTTTATACGGGGGGGGTCGTAGCGCTGAAGCTTTCTTT.

In DNA form, the CDR3 reads TGTGCCAGCAGCCCCACGACTAGCACAGATACGCAGTATTTT. The encoded protein is CASSPTTSTDTQYF. This chain links TRBV9 with TRBJ2-3, with D uncertain. The CDR3 has 14 residues. The V end lost 4 bases, the J end lost 0 bases, and 9 bases lay between the germline ends. CDR1 SGDLS and CDR2 YYNGEE come from the germline V gene.

This clone was counted only a few times. Its ends do not fully match the called genes, so a read error is possible. The chain has TRBV7-7 and TRBJ2-2; unclear D gene. CDR3 size: 14 residues. CDR1 SSHAT and CDR2 FNYEAQ come from the germline V gene (reference sequence). CDR3 in amino acids: CASSEGVGTGELFF. CDR3 in DNA: TGTGCTAGCAGCGAAGGAGTGGGCACCGGGGAGCTGTTTTTT. Full variable domain (rest looked up from reference TRBV7-7 and TRBJ2-2): GAGVSQSPRYKVTKRGQDVTLRCDPISSHATLYWYQQALGQGPEFLTYFNYEAQPDKSGLPSDRFSAERPEGSISTLTIQRTEQRDSAMYRCASSEGVGTGELFFGEGSRLTVL.

The gene calls are TRBV2 and TRBJ1-4; no clear D. This CDR3 region has 12 residues. Trimming took 4 bases from V and 10 from J, leaving 10 bases between them. Germline values: CDR1 SNHLY, CDR2 FYNNEI. CDR3 sequence: CASSGGDGKLFF. The CDR3 DNA reads as TGTGCCAGCAGTGGGGGTGACGGAAAACTGTTTTTT.

The rearrangement uses TRBV7-9 and TRBJ1-4; D not certain. Trimming left V 6 bases short and J 1 base short, with 12 bases between. Germline V lookup: CDR1 SEHNR, CDR2 FQNEAQ (reference sequence). This CDR3 has 15 residues. CDR3 nucleotides: TGTGCCAGCAGGGGCAGGCGGCAAACTAATGAAAAACTGTTTTTT. Encoded protein: CASRGRRQTNEKLFF.

The chain carries TRBV9 and TRBJ1-5; D is perhaps TRBD1 (5 bases). The germline V and J ends were trimmed by 0 bases and 7 bases, with 11 bases remaining between them. This CDR3 is 14 amino acids long. Germline V lookup: CDR1 SGDLS, CDR2 YYNGEE. This CDR3 reads CASSVEGTGQPQHF. CDR3 DNA sequence: TGTGCCAGCAGCGTAGAAGGGACGGGACAGCCCCAGCATTTT.

This chain connects TRBV21-1 to TRBJ2-1. TRBV21-1 represents a pseudogene. The length of the CDR3 is 13 residues. CDR3 sequence reads: CATKGRHCHEQFF. The CDR3 DNA reads as TGTGCCACCAAAGGACGGCACTGCCATGAGCAGTTCTTC.

The chain recombines TRBV7-3 with TRBJ2-7, with D tentatively TRBD1 (6 bases). V dropped 0 bases and J dropped 5 bases, with 11 bases sitting between them. CDR3 length: 14 residues. In germline, CDR1 is SGHTA, CDR2 FQGTGA. CDR3 loop: CASSLTGGRDEQYF. As DNA, the CDR3 is TGTGCCAGCAGCTTAACTGGGGGCCGGGACGAGCAGTACTTC.

This chain connects TRBV27 to TRBJ2-7; tentative D call: TRBD1 (5 bases). The V end was cut by 3 bases, the J end by 0 bases, with 15 bases between. The CDR3 is 16 residues long. Germline V gene lookup returns CDR1 MNHEY and CDR2 SMNVEV (reference sequence). The CDR3 coding sequence is TGTGCCAGCAGTTTCTCAACAGGTTCCTTCTCCTACGAGCAGTACTTC. This encodes CASSFSTGSFSYEQYF.

This chain connects TRBV4-2 to TRBJ1-2; D remains unclear. Germline CDR1 is LGHNA and CDR2 is YNFKEQ. Trimming removed 1 base from V and 8 bases from J, with 14 bases in between. The CDR3 has 14 residues. The CDR3 DNA reads TGTGCCAGCAGCCAAGGAGGCCGGGCAGAGGGCTACACCTTC. Amino acids: CASSQGGRAEGYTF.

By sample fraction, this clone is medium-sized. The chain combines TRBV4-1 with TRBJ1-2; D unresolved. Germline V gives CDR1 MGHRA, CDR2 YSYEKL. Trimming removed 4 bases at V and 1 base at J, with 16 bases between. The CDR3 contains 16 residues. The DNA for the CDR3 is TGCGCCAGCAGCCCGCTCGAAAGGTTGAATAACTATGGCTACACCTTC. Residues: CASSPLERLNNYGYTF.

This chain links TRBV6-5 with TRBJ2-5, with a weak D call TRBD1 (6 bases). Trimming left V 8 bases short and J 5 bases short, with 12 bases between. The CDR3 is made up of 12 amino acids. Germline loops: CDR1 MNHEY, CDR2 SVGAGI. CDR3 region: CASGTGLETQYF. CDR3 nucleotide sequence: TGTGCCAGCGGCACAGGGCTCGAGACCCAGTACTTC.

The V gene is TRBV19, the J gene TRBJ2-7; D is unresolved. The germline V gene encodes CDR1 LNHDA and CDR2 SQIVND (reference sequence). This CDR3 region has 13 residues. Trimming left V 1 base short and J 5 bases short, with 9 bases between. The CDR3 region is CASSIVGWNEQYF. The CDR3 DNA sequence: TGTGCCAGTAGTATAGTAGGGTGGAACGAGCAGTACTTC.

The chain links TRBV10-3 to TRBJ2-5, with D unresolved. In germline, CDR1 is ENHRY, CDR2 SYGVKD. V gave up 3 bases and J gave up 1 base, with 12 bases separating them. The CDR3 loop spans 15 amino acids. In nucleotides, the CDR3 is TGTGCCATCAGTGATGATTCGGACCTCCAAGAGACCCAGTACTTC. Translated: CAISDDSDLQETQYF.

By frequency in the sample, this clone is medium-sized (0.01 to 0.1%). This rearrangement joins TRBV7-8 to TRBJ2-7; 7 bases are shared with TRBD1. The CDR3 totals 15 residues. Germline CDR1 is SGHVS and CDR2 is FQNEAQ. Germline trimming cut 1 base from V and 6 bases from J; bases unmatched to any gene: 9. The CDR3 DNA follows: TGTGCCAGCAGCTTAGTCGCACAGGGGTTAAGCGAGCAGTACTTC. Translated, it gives CASSLVAQGLSEQYF.

This clone ranks as medium-sized. The rearrangement joins TRBV7-6 to TRBJ2-5; no clear D gene. The germline V gene encodes CDR1 SGHVS and CDR2 FNYEAQ. V lost 5 bases and J 3 bases, leaving 7 bases between the germline ends. The CDR3 has 12 amino acids. CDR3 in DNA: TGTGCCAGCAGCCCGTCAGAAGAGACCCAGTACTTC. Protein product: CASSPSEETQYF.

The CDR3 sequence: CASSQLAGSSYNEQFF. The CDR3 nucleotides read TGCGCCAGCAGCCAACTGGCAGGGAGCTCCTACAATGAGCAGTTCTTC. This chain links TRBV4-1 with TRBJ2-1; the D call may be TRBD1 or TRBD2 (5 bases each). The germline V gene has CDR1 MGHRA and CDR2 YSYEKL. This CDR3 comprises 16 residues. V shed 2 bases and J shed 0 bases, with 11 bases lying between them.

This chain joins TRBV7-2 and TRBJ1-1, with D perhaps matching TRBD1 (5 bases). CDR3 length equals 12 residues. The V gene's germline CDR1 is SGHTA and CDR2 FQGNSA. Trimming stripped 4 bases from V and 6 bases from J, with 9 bases between. The DNA of the CDR3 is TGTGCCAGCAGCTGGGGGGACCCTGAAGCTTTCTTT. It yields the protein CASSWGDPEAFF. The complete variable domain, with remaining parts taken from reference TRBV7-2 and TRBJ1-1, reads GAGVSQSPSNKVTEKGKDVELRCDPISGHTALYWYRQSLGQGLEFLIYFQGNSAPDKSGLPSDRFSAERTGGSVSTLTIQRTQQEDSAVYLCASSWGDPEAFFGQGTRLTVV.

The chain joins TRBV27 to TRBJ2-7, with 9 bases aligning to TRBD1. CDR3 length: 16 residues. CDR1 and CDR2 from the germline V gene are MNHEY and SMNVEV (reference sequence). The ends lost 2 bases at V and 3 bases at J; junction bases unmatched: 8. The CDR3 region is CASSLLGRTGDYEQYF. The CDR3 DNA sequence: TGTGCCAGCAGTTTACTGGGCCGGACAGGGGACTACGAGCAGTACTTC.

The chain joins TRBV19 to TRBJ2-2; D perhaps matches TRBD1 (6 bases). The length of the CDR3 is 16 residues. Germline lookup yields CDR1 LNHDA and CDR2 SQIVND (reference sequence). Trimming took 2 bases from V and 3 from J, leaving 13 bases between them. The CDR3 loop is CASSIIAGVDTGELFF. The CDR3 DNA reads as TGTGCCAGTAGTATAATTGCAGGGGTCGACACCGGGGAGCTGTTTTTT. The complete variable domain, with remaining parts taken from reference TRBV19 and TRBJ2-2, reads DGGITQSPKYLFRKEGQNVTLSCEQNLNHDAMYWYRQDPGQGLRLIYYSQIVNDFQKGDIAEGYSVSREKKESFPLTVTSAQKNPTAFYLCASSIIAGVDTGELFFGEGSRLTVL.

This clone has more than one count but fewer than ten. V is TRBV29-1 and J is TRBJ2-7, with D unclear. V was shortened by 0 bases and J by 0 bases, with 12 bases between the two germline ends. This CDR3 region has 15 residues. Germline loops: CDR1 SQVTM, CDR2 ANQGSEA. CDR3 in amino acids: CSVEDPGSSSYEQYF. CDR3 bases: TGCAGCGTTGAAGATCCGGGCTCCAGCTCCTACGAGCAGTACTTC.

V gene TRBV5-4 combines with J gene TRBJ2-1; no clear D. The germline V and J ends were trimmed by 4 bases and 7 bases, with 12 bases remaining between them. Germline CDR1 and CDR2: SGHNT and YYREEE (reference sequence). This CDR3 is built from 13 residues. The CDR3 DNA follows: TGTGCCAGCAGCCAGATTTTCGTGAATGAGCAGTTCTTC. Encoded protein: CASSQIFVNEQFF. Full variable domain (outside the CDR3, taken from reference TRBV5-4 and TRBJ2-1): ETGVTQSPTHLIKTRGQQVTLRCSSQSGHNTVSWYQQALGQGPQFIFQYYREEENGRGNFPPRFSGLQFPNYSSELNVNALELDDSALYLCASSQIFVNEQFFGPGTRLTVL.

The V and J genes are TRBV15 and TRBJ2-1, with D possibly TRBD1 on 5 matching bases. The V gene's germline CDR1 is LNHNV and CDR2 YYDKDF (reference sequence). V gave up 6 bases and J gave up 2 bases, with 14 bases separating them. This CDR3 is built from 15 residues. Written as DNA, the CDR3 is TGTGCCACCAGTTTTGGGGCAGAAACCTACAATGAGCAGTTCTTC. Encoded protein: CATSFGAETYNEQFF.

The CDR3 protein is CASSSGTGELFF. CDR3 nucleotides: TGTGCCAGCAGTTCAGGCACCGGGGAGCTGTTTTTT. V gene TRBV7-8 combines with J gene TRBJ2-2; no firm D call. There are 12 residues in the CDR3. V was trimmed by 6 bases and J by 4 bases, leaving 6 bases between them. Germline V gene data show CDR1 as SGHVS and CDR2 as FQNEAQ.

The rearrangement uses TRBV19 and TRBJ2-5; D is unresolved. V was shortened by 0 bases and J by 5 bases, with 4 bases between the two germline ends. The germline V gene encodes CDR1 LNHDA and CDR2 SQIVND (reference sequence). The length of the CDR3 is 12 residues. The CDR3 is CASSIDGETQYF. The DNA of the CDR3 is TGTGCCAGTAGTATAGACGGGGAGACCCAGTACTTC.

This clone was detected a few times. The V call is TRBV6-1, the J call TRBJ1-6; 11 positions match TRBD1. The CDR3 is 15 residues long. Looked up from germline, CDR1 is MNHNS and CDR2 is SASEGT. The junction had 6 bases not matched to a gene; V was cut back by 6 bases and J by 8 bases. The CDR3 sequence is CASRTGTGGYSPLHF. The CDR3 DNA reads TGTGCCAGCAGAACCGGGACAGGGGGTTATTCACCCCTCCACTTT.